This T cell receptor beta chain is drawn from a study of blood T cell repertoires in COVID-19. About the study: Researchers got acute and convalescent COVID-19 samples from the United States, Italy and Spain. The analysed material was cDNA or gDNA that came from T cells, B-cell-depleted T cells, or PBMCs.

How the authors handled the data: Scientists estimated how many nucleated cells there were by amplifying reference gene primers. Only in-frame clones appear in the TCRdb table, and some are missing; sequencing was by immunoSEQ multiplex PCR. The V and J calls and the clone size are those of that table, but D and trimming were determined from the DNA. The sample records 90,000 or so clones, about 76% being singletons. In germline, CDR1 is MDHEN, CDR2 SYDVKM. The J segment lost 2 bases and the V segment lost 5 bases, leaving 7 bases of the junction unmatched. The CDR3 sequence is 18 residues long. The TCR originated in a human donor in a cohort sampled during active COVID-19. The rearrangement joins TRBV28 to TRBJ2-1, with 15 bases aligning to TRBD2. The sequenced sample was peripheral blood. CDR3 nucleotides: TGTGCCAGCAGTCCGACGGGACTAGCGGGAGGTCCCTACAATGAGCAGTTCTTC. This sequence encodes CASSPTGLAGGPYNEQFF.